What follows are 20 T cell receptor beta chains derived from one specimen sequenced in a study of blood T cell repertoires in COVID-19. Profiled with immunoSEQ multiplex PCR; TCRdb holds only in-frame clones, not every one. The sample yields roughly 130,000 clones, about 80% seen once. Source material: peripheral blood. Every receptor here comes from a woman aged 80 or over with acute or convalescent COVID-19.

J is TRBJ1-1 and V is TRBV25-1; D gene uncertain. The length of the CDR3 is 14 residues. V lost 5 bases and J lost 5, with 15 bases in between. CDR1 MGHDK and CDR2 SYGVNS come from the germline V gene. The CDR3 is CASSISLIYTEAFF. CDR3 nucleotides: TGTGCCAGCAGTATAAGCCTTATATATACTGAAGCTTTCTTT.

The CDR3 DNA reads as TGTGCCAGCAGTTTCTCTCACTCCTACGAGCAGTACTTC. Translation: CASSFSHSYEQYF. The chain carries TRBV6-2 or TRBV6-3 and TRBJ2-7; the D is unclear. Germline CDR1 reads MNHEY; CDR2 reads SVGEGT. The V end lost 4 bases, the J end lost 0 bases, and 7 bases lay between the germline ends. The CDR3 extends over 13 amino acids.

This clone was picked up a small number of times. The chain joins TRBV7-3 to TRBJ1-3; TRBD1 aligns across 8 bases. CDR3 length: 13 amino acids. The J segment lost 9 bases and the V segment lost 5 bases, leaving 6 bases of the junction unmatched. Germline CDR1 SGHTA, CDR2 FQGTGA. The CDR3 region is CASSPGQGGTIYF. In DNA, the CDR3 is TGTGCCAGCAGCCCCGGACAGGGCGGCACCATATATTTT.

The chain recombines TRBV20-1 with TRBJ1-2; no reliable D call. Germline V gene data show CDR1 as DFQATT and CDR2 as SNEGSKA (reference sequence). Deletions cut 5 bases from V and 2 bases from J, with 6 bases between. The CDR3 has 11 residues. CDR3 DNA sequence: TGCAGTGCTGCACAGAACTATGGCTACACCTTC. Amino acid sequence: CSAAQNYGYTF.

The gene calls are TRBV7-8 and TRBJ2-7, with TRBD1 matching 7 bases. The CDR3 totals 13 residues. Germline CDR1 reads SGHVS; CDR2 reads FQNEAQ. The J segment lost 2 bases and the V segment lost 5 bases, leaving 3 bases of the junction unmatched. The CDR3 loop reads CASSIGGAYEQYF. In DNA, the CDR3 is TGTGCCAGCAGCATAGGGGGCGCCTACGAGCAGTACTTC.

This chain connects TRBV9 to TRBJ1-6; 8 bases agree with TRBD1. With 4 bases clipped from V and 8 bases from J, the junction kept 5 bases outside the gene matches. The CDR3 is made up of 14 amino acids. In germline, CDR1 is SGDLS, CDR2 YYNGEE. CDR3 amino acids: CASSLGQEDSPLHF. The CDR3 DNA follows: TGTGCCAGCAGCTTGGGACAGGAGGATTCACCCCTCCACTTT.

V and J are TRBV24-1 and TRBJ2-5, with 10 bases aligning to TRBD1. In germline, CDR1 is KGHDR, CDR2 SFDVKD. Germline trimming cut 2 bases from V and 4 bases from J; bases unmatched to any gene: 6. The CDR3 runs 16 residues. The CDR3 is CATSDSGQGYGETQYF. The CDR3 bases are TGTGCCACCAGTGATTCGGGACAGGGGTATGGAGAGACCCAGTACTTC.

This sequence joins TRBV6-2 or TRBV6-3 and TRBJ1-5; no clear D gene. This CDR3 has 14 amino acids. V shed 2 bases and J shed 3 bases, with 8 bases lying between them. CDR1 is MNHEY, CDR2 SVGEGT, per germline. Here the CDR3 reads CASSYGPYNQPQHF. For the CDR3, the DNA is TGTGCCAGCAGTTACGGCCCGTACAATCAGCCCCAGCATTTT.

The V gene is TRBV5-4, the J gene TRBJ2-5; 10 bases match TRBD2. The CDR3 loop spans 16 amino acids. Germline-derived CDR1 and CDR2 are SGHNT and YYREEE (reference sequence). The V segment lost 4 bases and the J segment 1 base; nucleotides outside the gene matches: 7. CDR3 loop: CASSLSLAGGQETQYF. DNA of the CDR3: TGTGCCAGCAGCCTCAGTTTAGCGGGGGGCCAAGAGACCCAGTACTTC.

This sequence joins TRBV5-1 and TRBJ1-4; tentative D call: TRBD1 (5 bases). Trimming cost V 4 bases and J 2 bases, with 9 bases left between them. Germline V gives CDR1 SGHRS, CDR2 YFSETQ. The CDR3 has 14 residues. The CDR3 here is CASSRTTTNEKLFF. The CDR3 DNA sequence: TGCGCCAGCAGCCGGACAACTACTAATGAAAAACTGTTTTTT.

The J gene is TRBJ2-1, the V gene TRBV7-2; TRBD1 matches at 7 bases. V trimming: 5 bases; J trimming: 5 bases; junction bases outside the gene matches: 21. The length of the CDR3 is 19 residues. Germline V CDR1 and CDR2: SGHTA, FQGNSA. As DNA, the CDR3 is TGTGCCAGCAGCCCCCACCCTAGGACAGGCTGGGAAAAGAACAATGAGCAGTTCTTC. This encodes CASSPHPRTGWEKNNEQFF.

The chain recombines TRBV10-2 with TRBJ1-1; D is possibly TRBD1 (5 bases). The V and J ends lost 7 bases and 6 bases respectively, with 12 bases between them. The CDR3 extends over 12 amino acids. Germline assignment: CDR1 WSHSY and CDR2 SAAADI. In DNA form, the CDR3 reads TGCGCCAGCATAGGAGGAGGGGCTGAAGCTTTCTTT. This gives the protein CASIGGGAEAFF.

J is TRBJ1-3 and V is TRBV6-5; no clear D gene. In germline, CDR1 is MNHEY, CDR2 SVGAGI. The CDR3 consists of 15 residues. V was trimmed by 0 bases and J by 4 bases, leaving 10 bases between them. In DNA, the CDR3 is TGTGCCAGCAGTTACTCGCAAGGGAGCGGAAACACCATATATTTT. Translation: CASSYSQGSGNTIYF.

CDR3: CASSLNRVSYGYTF. The CDR3 bases are TGCGCCAGCAGCTTGAACAGGGTCTCCTATGGCTACACCTTC. This rearrangement joins TRBV5-1 to TRBJ1-2; weak D call: TRBD1 (6 bases). Trimming pared 1 base from V and 4 bases from J, leaving 11 bases between. This CDR3 has 14 residues. The V gene's germline CDR1 is SGHRS and CDR2 YFSETQ.

This clone was picked up one time. CDR3 in amino acids: CASSLTVTNQPQHF. The DNA of the CDR3 is TGTGCCAGCAGCTTGACGGTCACCAATCAGCCCCAGCATTTT. The chain couples TRBV5-8 to TRBJ1-5, with no clear D. CDR1 and CDR2 from the germline V gene are SGHTS and YDEGEE. The CDR3 runs to 14 residues. With 1 base removed from V and 3 bases from J, the gap between germline ends came to 8 bases.

V gene TRBV19 combines with J gene TRBJ1-2; D may be TRBD1 (5 bases). The germline CDR1 and CDR2 sequences are LNHDA and SQIVND (reference sequence). Trimming took 9 bases from V and 4 from J, leaving 12 bases between them. This CDR3 has 12 residues. The CDR3 reads CASTGDSYGYTF. The DNA for the CDR3 is TGTGCCAGCACGGGAGACAGCTATGGCTACACCTTC.

This clone was counted between two and nine times. This sequence joins TRBV2 and TRBJ1-1; perhaps TRBD1 as D (6 bases). The CDR3 extends over 15 amino acids. V was pared by 5 bases and J by 1 base, with 14 bases between. CDR1 is SNHLY and CDR2 is FYNNEI in the germline V gene. For the CDR3, the DNA is TGTGCCAGCAGTCCCCGGTGGGGGCCGAACACTGAAGCTTTCTTT. Its translation is CASSPRWGPNTEAFF.

The chain links TRBV5-1 to TRBJ2-1; 8 nucleotides line up with TRBD1. The V and J ends lost 1 base and 8 bases, in that order; junction bases with no gene match: 5. This CDR3 has 14 amino acids. From germline, CDR1 is SGHRS and CDR2 YFSETQ. The CDR3 region has the DNA TGCGCCAGCAGCTTGCGCCCAGGGGGCTATGAGCAGTTCTTC. Protein product: CASSLRPGGYEQFF.

V gene TRBV6-5 combines with J gene TRBJ2-2; 7 nucleotides match TRBD2. The germline gives CDR1 MNHEY, CDR2 SVGAGI. The CDR3 length is 14 residues. V trimming: 5 bases; J trimming: 4 bases; junction bases outside the gene matches: 4. The CDR3 protein is CASSRGGITGELFF. In nucleotides, the CDR3 is TGTGCCAGCAGTAGGGGAGGGATCACCGGGGAGCTGTTTTTT.

This clone was found once. V and J are TRBV9 and TRBJ2-5, with a weak D call TRBD1 (7 bases). V lost 4 bases to trimming and J lost 4 bases, with 14 bases between them. Germline V gives CDR1 SGDLS, CDR2 YYNGEE. The CDR3 runs 14 residues. The CDR3 DNA reads as TGTGCCAGCAGCTCCGACAGGGAGGTAGAGACCCAGTACTTC. Translation gives CASSSDREVETQYF.